This T cell receptor beta chain is from a study of identical twins. This CDR3 is 13 amino acids long. In germline, CDR1 is SGHKS, CDR2 YYEKEE (reference sequence). V gave up 7 bases and J gave up 4 bases, with 11 bases separating them. This clonotype occurred a few times. Its antigen is undetermined. Findings and caveats of the study: Twin pairs had excess sharing that was weaker in beta out-of-frame sequences.

The donors were all healthy and Caucasian. Each CDR3 protein is one row after TCRdb ran MiXCR on the 5' RACE reads. The sample carries approximately 680,000 distinct CDR3 sequences, 7.1% recorded once. This sample also appeared in a second study, on yellow fever vaccine responses in identical twins.

Sequencing input: PBMCs. The sequence was obtained from a woman between 18 and 29 years old in good health. V and J are TRBV5-5 and TRBJ1-4; D gene ambiguous. This CDR3 is CASGVGLNEKLFF. The CDR3 DNA is TGTGCCAGCGGAGTTGGTCTTAATGAAAAACTGTTTTTT.